This record covers a single T cell receptor beta chain. Generated by immunoSEQ multiplex PCR, the TCRdb table keeps only in-frame clones and is missing some. The sample records about 2.4 million clones, roughly 93% being singletons. Germline V CDR1 and CDR2: SGHRS, YFSETQ. CDR3 length equals 14 residues. Trimming cost V 0 bases and J 2 bases, with 7 bases left between them. The source of the sample is a study of shared clonotypes between healthy human individuals. Study-wide context: Plates per donor: three CD4 naive, three CD4 memory, two CD8 naive, one CD8 memory.

The CD4+ fraction was divided into a CD45RA+ naive subset and a CD45RA-negative memory subset. The chain combines TRBV5-1 with TRBJ2-3; D call uncertain. The sequenced sample consisted of naive CD4+ T cells from PBMCs. Subset defined: CD45RA+ positively selected. The origin of this receptor is a man between 18 and 35 years old in good health. Some clones in this sample may be carry-over from other donors' samples. The CDR3 region has the DNA TGCGCCAGCAGCTTGGGGACCGACACAGATACGCAGTATTTT. It specifies CASSLGTDTDTQYF.